A single sample is the source of the 26 T cell receptor beta chains below, sequenced in a study of T-cell reconstitution after alpha-beta-depleted transplantation in children. The authors prepared the TCRbeta library with unique molecular identifiers. TCRdb re-analysed the PCR reads in MiXCR, keeping a single row per CDR3 protein. The profile shows 190,000 or so distinct CDR3 sequences, around 6.8% of them singletons. Sequencing used PBMCs from the stem cell graft donor, obtained from the stem cell graft. These receptors were obtained from a human donor who donated a stem cell graft to a child with Wiskott-Aldrich syndrome.

This clonotype was observed many times. This chain joins TRBV6-6 and TRBJ2-1, with D perhaps TRBD1 (6 bases). The CDR3 is 13 residues long. With 2 bases removed from V and 8 bases from J, the gap between germline ends came to 10 bases. Germline values: CDR1 MNHNY, CDR2 SVGAGI (reference sequence). Here the CDR3 DNA reads TGTGCCAGCAGTTACCTGGGGGCCTATGAGCAGTTCTTC. It specifies CASSYLGAYEQFF.

This clonotype was detected ten times or more. The chain couples TRBV15 to TRBJ1-2, with 7 bases matching TRBD1. CDR1 and CDR2 (germline): LNHNV, YYDKDF (reference sequence). The CDR3 loop spans 15 amino acids. With V trimmed by 0 bases and J by 8 bases, 9 bases remained unmatched. In DNA, the CDR3 is TGTGCCACCAGCAGAGACCAAATACAGGGGTACGGCTACACCTTC. Translated, it gives CATSRDQIQGYGYTF.

Ten or more counts support this clonotype. The V and J genes are TRBV12-3 or TRBV12-4 and TRBJ2-1, with TRBD2 as a possible D gene (5 bases). V gave up 2 bases and J gave up 9 bases, with 17 bases separating them. The CDR3 totals 15 residues. The DNA of the CDR3 is TGTGCCAGCAGTTTACGGGGAGAATCTTTATCTGAGCAGTTCTTC. Its protein product is CASSLRGESLSEQFF.

This clonotype came up many times. The V call is TRBV7-2, the J call TRBJ1-2; no reliable D call. The germline V and J ends were trimmed by 10 bases and 1 base, with 13 bases remaining between them. CDR1 and CDR2 (germline): SGHTA, FQGNSA. The CDR3 covers 13 residues. The CDR3 region has the DNA TGTGCCATCCCGCGGCCGGATAACTATGGCTACACCTTC. Protein product: CAIPRPDNYGYTF.

This clonotype was seen ten or more times. The J gene is TRBJ2-7, the V gene TRBV2, with TRBD1 identical over 7 bases. The junction had 5 bases not matched to a gene; V was cut back by 5 bases and J by 1 base. CDR1 and CDR2 from the germline V gene are SNHLY and FYNNEI. CDR3 length equals 14 residues. The chain's CDR3 is CASSSGGQSYEQYF. In DNA, the CDR3 is TGTGCCAGCAGTTCAGGGGGACAATCCTACGAGCAGTACTTC. Based on the CDR3 plus reference TRBV2 and TRBJ2-7, the full variable domain is EPEVTQTPSHQVTQMGQEVILRCVPISNHLYFYWYRQILGQKVEFLVSFYNNEISEKSEIFDDQFSVERPDGSNFTLKIRSTKLEDSAMYFCASSSGGQSYEQYFGPGTRLTVT.

This clonotype has only a few counts. The gene calls are TRBV5-1 and TRBJ1-1; 7 bases align to TRBD1. Germline CDR1 reads SGHRS; CDR2 reads YFSETQ. The CDR3 covers 14 residues. With V trimmed by 4 bases and J by 3 bases, 6 bases remained unmatched. CDR3 coding DNA: TGCGCCAGCAGCGCCTCCGGGACAGACACTGAAGCTTTCTTT. Translating gives CASSASGTDTEAFF. The full variable domain, with the rest looked up from reference TRBV5-1 and TRBJ1-1, is KAGVTQTPRYLIKTRGQQVTLSCSPISGHRSVSWYQQTPGQGLQFLFEYFSETQRNKGNFPGRFSGRQFSNSRSEMNVSTLELGDSALYLCASSASGTDTEAFFGQGTRLTVV.

The sample holds many counts of this clonotype. The chain recombines TRBV29-1 with TRBJ1-1; no clear D gene. This CDR3 is 12 amino acids long. Germline V gene lookup returns CDR1 SQVTM and CDR2 ANQGSEA. Trimming removed 2 bases from V and 6 bases from J, with 10 bases in between. The CDR3, as DNA: TGCAGCGTTGAAAACGGCCCGGCTGAAGCTTTCTTT. Its translation: CSVENGPAEAFF.

This clonotype has ten or more counts. The rearrangement joins TRBV12-3 or TRBV12-4 to TRBJ2-7, with 9 bases aligning to TRBD2. V dropped 4 bases and J dropped 0; count of bases not matched to a gene: 13. CDR3 length: 18 amino acids. The CDR3 DNA follows: TGTGCCAGCAGTTGGGTTAGCGGGAGCTCAAGGAGCTCCTACGAGCAGTACTTC. Translating it yields CASSWVSGSSRSSYEQYF.

This clonotype showed up many times. This chain connects TRBV29-1 to TRBJ2-3; 7 bases are a match to TRBD1. CDR3 length equals 13 residues. Trimming cost V 6 bases and J 3 bases; bases outside gene matches: 6. Germline V gene data show CDR1 as SQVTM and CDR2 as ANQGSEA. Written as DNA, the CDR3 is TGCAGCGTCCCGGGACAGATAACAGATACGCAGTATTTT. Its protein product is CSVPGQITDTQYF.

This clonotype was observed at least ten times. J is TRBJ1-1 and V is TRBV6-6; D might be TRBD1 (6 bases). The V gene lost 7 bases and the J gene lost 6 bases, with 15 bases spanning the gap. The CDR3 totals 13 residues. Germline CDR1 MNHNY, CDR2 SVGAGI (reference sequence). The CDR3 DNA follows: TGTGCCAGCATCGAACAGGGTATCGCTGAAGCTTTCTTT. This gives the protein CASIEQGIAEAFF.

This chain connects TRBV11-3 to TRBJ1-1; 11 positions match TRBD1. This CDR3 is built from 16 residues. V dropped 3 bases and J dropped 0; count of bases not matched to a gene: 3. The germline V gene has CDR1 SGHNT and CDR2 YENEEA. The CDR3 DNA sequence: TGTGCCAGCAGCTTGGGACAGGGGGTTGTGAACACTGAAGCTTTCTTT. This encodes CASSLGQGVVNTEAFF. Filled out from reference TRBV11-3 and TRBJ1-1, the complete variable domain reads EAGVVQSPRYKIIEKKQPVAFWCNPISGHNTLYWYLQNLGQGPELLIRYENEEAVDDSQLPKDRFSAERLKGVDSTLKIQPAELGDSAVYLCASSLGQGVVNTEAFFGQGTRLTVV.

This clonotype has a count of ten or more. The chain employs TRBV5-1 and TRBJ1-2; 10 bases align to TRBD1. CDR3 length: 15 amino acids. CDR1 and CDR2 from the germline V gene are SGHRS and YFSETQ. Unmatched junction bases numbered 9, after V lost 4 bases and J lost 6 bases. CDR3 bases: TGCGCCAGCAGCGCGGCGACAGGGGGCGGTCATGGCTACACCTTC. Encoded protein: CASSAATGGGHGYTF.

In its sample, this clonotype was seen many times. This chain's CDR3 is CASSYARTSPNEQFF. The DNA for the CDR3 is TGTGCCAGCAGTTACGCGAGGACCAGCCCGAATGAGCAGTTCTTC. J is TRBJ2-1 and V is TRBV6-2 or TRBV6-3; D gene unclear. V was shortened by 2 bases and J by 7 bases, with 15 bases between the two germline ends. Germline V lookup: CDR1 MNHEY, CDR2 SVGEGT. The CDR3 has 15 amino acids.

This clonotype showed up many times. The V and J genes are TRBV12-3 or TRBV12-4 and TRBJ2-1; no clear D. Trimming shortened V by 4 bases and J by 10 bases, and 14 bases separated the two germline ends. The CDR3 sequence is 13 residues long. The CDR3 DNA is TGTGCCAGCAGTTCTTCCCCCAGGTGGGAGCAGTTCTTC. It codes for CASSSSPRWEQFF.

This clonotype was recorded many times. The chain joins TRBV28 to TRBJ2-3, with D perhaps TRBD1 or TRBD2 (5 bases each). The ends were cut back, 5 bases at V and 8 bases at J, with 17 bases in the middle. Germline V lookup: CDR1 MDHEN, CDR2 SYDVKM. The CDR3 extends over 14 amino acids. The CDR3 sequence: CASSGDRDRATQYF. In DNA form, the CDR3 reads TGTGCCAGCAGTGGGGACCGCGACCGCGCTACGCAGTATTTT.

This clonotype was recorded at least ten times. One end of the junction does not line up with germline, which may come from a read error. The chain is built from TRBV7-2 and TRBJ2-5; D is undetermined. The germline V gene encodes CDR1 SGHTA and CDR2 FQGNSA. The CDR3 covers 12 residues. CDR3 sequence (DNA): TGTGCCAGCAGTTTAGTTCGAGAGACCCAGTACTTC. This codes for CASSLVRETQYF.

This clonotype was seen only a few times. This sequence may be a read error, since a much larger clone differs from it by one base. The V call is TRBV4-1, the J call TRBJ2-1, with D uncertain. CDR1 is MGHRA and CDR2 is YSYEKL in the germline V gene. The CDR3 length is 13 residues. The CDR3 reads CASSPYARNEEFF. The CDR3 nucleotides read TGCGCCAGCAGCCCCTACGCCAGGAATGAGGAGTTCTTC.

This clonotype was seen repeatedly, ten times or more. The chain carries TRBV5-1 and TRBJ2-3, with 10 bases aligning to TRBD2. The germline gives CDR1 SGHRS, CDR2 YFSETQ. This CDR3 contains 16 residues. With 2 bases clipped from V and 5 bases from J, the junction kept 8 bases outside the gene matches. The CDR3: CASSFVAGGSGDTQYF. CDR3 nucleotide sequence: TGCGCCAGCAGCTTCGTAGCGGGGGGTTCTGGAGATACGCAGTATTTT.

The rearrangement uses TRBV20-1 and TRBJ1-5, with D uncertain. Germline V gene sequence: CDR1 DFQATT, CDR2 SNEGSKA (reference sequence). V was pared by 5 bases and J by 5 bases, with 16 bases between. This CDR3 is 14 amino acids long. This chain's CDR3 is CSAPVPVADQPQHF. CDR3 bases: TGCAGTGCTCCGGTACCGGTTGCGGATCAGCCCCAGCATTTT.

This clonotype was seen ten or more times. The chain links TRBV20-1 to TRBJ2-1; TRBD2 matches 10 bases. Germline CDR1 is DFQATT and CDR2 is SNEGSKA (reference sequence). The CDR3 is 13 amino acids. Losses at the gene ends were 5 bases for V and 6 bases for J; bases not matched to a gene: 4. The CDR3 is CSAPRTSGNEQFF. The CDR3 DNA is TGCAGTGCTCCGAGGACTAGCGGCAATGAGCAGTTCTTC.

This clonotype was counted many times. The chain joins TRBV12-3 or TRBV12-4 to TRBJ1-5; D is unresolved. Trimming stripped 5 bases from V and 11 bases from J, with 13 bases between. The CDR3 covers 12 residues. The CDR3 sequence is CASSPFRLAQHF. The CDR3 nucleotides read TGTGCCAGCAGTCCTTTCCGACTAGCCCAGCATTTT.

The chain carries TRBV30 and TRBJ1-2; D is ambiguous. CDR3 size: 10 residues. Germline values: CDR1 GTSNPN, CDR2 SVGIG (reference sequence). The V end was cut by 1 base, the J end by 6 bases, with 3 bases between. CDR3 sequence: CAWSEDGYTF. The CDR3 DNA is TGTGCCTGGAGTGAAGATGGCTACACCTTC. Complete variable domain (other parts from reference TRBV30 and TRBJ1-2): SQTIHQWPATLVQPVGSPLSLECTVEGTSNPNLYWYRQAAGRGLQLLFYSVGIGQISSEVPQNLSASRPQDRQFILSSKKLLLSDSGFYLCAWSEDGYTFGSGTRLTVV.

This clonotype was seen ten or more times. V is TRBV5-6 and J is TRBJ2-1, with 11 nucleotides matching TRBD2. The junction had 7 bases not matched to a gene; V was cut back by 3 bases and J by 5 bases. CDR3 length equals 16 residues. Looked up from germline, CDR1 is SGHDT and CDR2 is YYEEEE. CDR3 coding DNA: TGTGCCAGCAGCTCACCGACTAGCGGGAATCACAATGAGCAGTTCTTC. Translating gives CASSSPTSGNHNEQFF.

This chain uses TRBV5-1 with TRBJ2-6, with D unresolved. Germline V gene data show CDR1 as SGHRS and CDR2 as YFSETQ. Trimming stripped 0 bases from V and 2 bases from J, with 18 bases between. This CDR3 is built from 19 residues. The CDR3 loop reads CASSLGRYPIEAGANVLTF. For the CDR3, the DNA is TGCGCCAGCAGCTTGGGGAGATACCCGATTGAAGCTGGGGCCAACGTCCTGACTTTC.

This clonotype was detected ten times or more. The J gene is TRBJ1-5, the V gene TRBV12-3 or TRBV12-4; D perhaps matches TRBD1 (5 bases). The CDR3 runs 14 residues. V lost 2 bases and J 7 bases, leaving 12 bases between the germline ends. The CDR3 nucleotides are TGTGCCAGCAGTTTATGGGGGGGGGACCAGCCCCAGCATTTT. Residues: CASSLWGGDQPQHF.

This clonotype has a count of ten or more. CDR3 in DNA: TGCAGCGTTGGACGAGGTTTGAACACTGAAGCTTTCTTT. Translation gives CSVGRGLNTEAFF. The chain links TRBV29-1 to TRBJ1-1; unclear D gene. Germline values: CDR1 SQVTM, CDR2 ANQGSEA. V was clipped by 4 bases and J by 0 bases, with 9 bases between them. The CDR3 contains 13 residues. Drawing the rest from reference TRBV29-1 and TRBJ1-1, the complete variable domain is SAVISQKPSRDICQRGTSLTIQCQVDSQVTMMFWYRQQPGQSLTLIATANQGSEATYESGFVIDKFPISRPNLTFSTLTVSNMSPEDSSIYLCSVGRGLNTEAFFGQGTRLTVV.